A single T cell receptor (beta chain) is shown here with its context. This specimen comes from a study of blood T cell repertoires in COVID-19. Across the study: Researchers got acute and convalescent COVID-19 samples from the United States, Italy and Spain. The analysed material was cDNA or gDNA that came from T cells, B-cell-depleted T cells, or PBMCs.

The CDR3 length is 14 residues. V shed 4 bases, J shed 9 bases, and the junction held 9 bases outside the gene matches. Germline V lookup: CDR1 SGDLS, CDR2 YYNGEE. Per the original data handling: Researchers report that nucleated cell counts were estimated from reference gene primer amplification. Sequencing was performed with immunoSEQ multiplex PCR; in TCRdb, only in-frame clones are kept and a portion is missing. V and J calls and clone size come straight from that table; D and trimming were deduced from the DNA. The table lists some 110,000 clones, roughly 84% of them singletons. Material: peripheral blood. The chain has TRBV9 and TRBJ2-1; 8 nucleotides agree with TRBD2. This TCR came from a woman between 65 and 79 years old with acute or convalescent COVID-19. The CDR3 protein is CASSSRGAGGEQFF. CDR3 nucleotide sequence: TGTGCCAGCAGCTCCCGGGGGGCGGGAGGTGAGCAGTTCTTC.